This TCR beta chain was obtained from a study of OX40 agonist ivuxolimab in advanced cancers. Background on the study: Hepatocellular carcinoma, melanoma, renal cell or head and neck cancer affected the dose-escalation patients.

Worth noting for this clone: The antigen remains unidentified.

Sequencing used immunoSEQ multiplex PCR; TCRdb keeps in-frame clones, though not all of them. The sample has 90,000 to 100,000 clones; about four fifths are singletons. General observations from the study: Normalized expansion of T-cell clones was also low for some nonresponders. Expanded clones were, on average, more numerous among CD8+ T cells than CD4+.

This CDR3 has 14 residues. V was pared by 1 base and J by 2 bases, with 9 bases between. The germline CDR1 and CDR2 sequences are SGHRS and YFSETQ. The source is an adult with an advanced solid tumor such as melanoma, head and neck, liver or kidney cancer. The chain employs TRBV5-1 and TRBJ2-5; D is possibly TRBD2 (5 bases). The specimen comprised CD4+ or CD8+ T cells sorted from blood, sampled in a trial of the OX40 agonist ivuxolimab. CDR3 sequence reads: CASSLLRGQETQYF. Written as DNA, the CDR3 is TGCGCCAGCAGCTTGTTACGGGGACAAGAGACCCAGTACTTC.